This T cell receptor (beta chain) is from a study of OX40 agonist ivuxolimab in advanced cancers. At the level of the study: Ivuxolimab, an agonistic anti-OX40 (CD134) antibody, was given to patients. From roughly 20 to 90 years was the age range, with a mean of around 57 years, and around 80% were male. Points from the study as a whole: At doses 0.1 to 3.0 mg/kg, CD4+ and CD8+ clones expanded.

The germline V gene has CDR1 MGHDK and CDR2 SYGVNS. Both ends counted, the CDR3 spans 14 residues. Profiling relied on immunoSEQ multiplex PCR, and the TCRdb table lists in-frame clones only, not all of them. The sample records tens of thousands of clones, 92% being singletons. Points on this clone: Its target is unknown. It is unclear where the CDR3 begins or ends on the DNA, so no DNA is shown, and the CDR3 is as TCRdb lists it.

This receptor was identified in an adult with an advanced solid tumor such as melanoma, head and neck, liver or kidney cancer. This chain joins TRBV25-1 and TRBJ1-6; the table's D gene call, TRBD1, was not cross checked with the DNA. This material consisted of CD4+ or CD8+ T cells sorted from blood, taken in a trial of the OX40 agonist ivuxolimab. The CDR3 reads CASSETGISAPLHF.